This is a list of T cell receptor beta chains from one sample in a study of cytomegalovirus exposure and HLA in healthy donors. Only in-frame clones appear in the TCRdb table, and some are missing; sequencing was by immunoSEQ multiplex PCR. The sample lists 140,000 to 150,000 clones; over 75% were seen once. The sample taken for sequencing was PBMCs. The origin of the receptors is a woman aged 40 to 49 in good health and CMV-seronegative. Both conserved end residues are part of each CDR3. A D gene is named only where the DNA matches it firmly. Clone size is shown for a subset of rows, as once, few, many or a class of expanded clone.

j_gene	d_gene	abundance	v_gene	CDR3aa	CDR3nt
TRBJ2-6	.	.	TRBV2	CASRDTGTGANVLTF	TGTGCCAGCAGGGACACGGGCACTGGGGCCAACGTCCTGACTTTC
TRBJ1-1	.	once	TRBV6-5	CASTLGQNTEAFF	TGTGCCAGCACCTTGGGACAGAACACTGAAGCTTTCTTT
TRBJ1-1	TRBD1	.	TRBV7-9	CSSSPRTGDTEAFF	TGTTCCAGCAGCCCCAGAACAGGGGACACTGAAGCTTTCTTT
TRBJ2-1	TRBD2	.	TRBV19	CASSLTGTSGYEQFF	TGTGCCAGTAGTCTCACCGGGACTAGCGGCTATGAGCAGTTCTTC
TRBJ2-1	.	.	TRBV7-9	CSSSSLSSYNEQFF	TGTTCCAGCAGCTCCCTCAGCTCCTACAATGAGCAGTTCTTC
TRBJ2-2	TRBD1	once	TRBV28	CASSPEGQGGGELFF	TGTGCCAGCAGTCCAGAGGGACAGGGTGGAGGGGAGCTGTTTTTT
TRBJ1-1	.	.	TRBV4-2	CASSQGEPDTEAFF	TGTGCCAGCAGCCAAGGCGAGCCCGACACTGAAGCTTTCTTT
TRBJ2-3	.	.	TRBV7-2	CASSTRDTQYF	TGTGCCAGCAGCACGCGAGATACGCAGTATTTT
TRBJ2-1	.	.	TRBV19	CASRPGLTITSSYNEQFF	TGTGCCAGTAGGCCGGGACTTACGATTACTAGCTCCTACAATGAGCAGTTCTTC
TRBJ2-7	.	.	TRBV19	CASSPRRGSDYEQYF	TGTGCCAGTAGTCCCCGGAGGGGCAGCGACTACGAGCAGTACTTC
TRBJ1-4	TRBD1	.	TRBV7-2	CASSSDRADEKLFF	TGTGCCAGCAGCTCCGACAGGGCGGACGAAAAACTGTTTTTT
TRBJ2-4	TRBD2	once	TRBV28	CASSPGLAGNIQYF	TGTGCCAGCAGTCCGGGACTAGCGGGCAACATTCAGTACTTC
TRBJ1-2	TRBD1	.	TRBV19	CASSIRSTGGAYGYTF	TGTGCCAGTAGTATTAGGTCAACAGGGGGTGCATATGGCTACACCTTC
TRBJ2-7	TRBD1	.	TRBV7-2	CASSLGDRGLEQYF	TGTGCCAGCAGCTTAGGGGACAGGGGCCTCGAGCAGTACTTC
TRBJ2-1	TRBD2	.	TRBV19	CASSIDRERGSYNEQFF	TGTGCCAGTAGTATAGATCGCGAGCGGGGCTCCTACAATGAGCAGTTCTTC
TRBJ1-2	.	.	TRBV29-1	CSVGGLGANYGYTF	TGCAGCGTGGGGGGGCTCGGAGCTAACTATGGCTACACCTTC
TRBJ2-7	.	once	TRBV7-9	CASSRAADYEQYF	TGTGCCAGCAGCCGAGCGGCGGATTACGAGCAGTACTTC
TRBJ2-3	TRBD2	.	TRBV11-2	CASSLRDASGGSSTDTQYF	TGTGCCAGCAGCCTCCGCGATGCTAGCGGGGGCTCTAGCACAGATACGCAGTATTTT
TRBJ2-1	.	.	TRBV11-2	CASSSGQENEQFF	TGTGCCAGCAGCTCGGGACAAGAAAATGAGCAGTTCTTC
TRBJ2-1	TRBD2	.	TRBV19	CASRGLAGCNEQFF	TGTGCCAGTAGAGGACTAGCGGGGTGCAATGAGCAGTTCTTC
TRBJ2-2	.	.	TRBV11-2	CASRPGLAPGNGELFF	TGTGCCAGCAGACCGGGACTCGCCCCAGGGAACGGGGAGCTGTTTTTT
TRBJ2-5	.	.	TRBV9	CASSVGAKETQYF	TGTGCCAGCAGCGTAGGGGCCAAAGAGACCCAGTACTTC
TRBJ1-2	.	once	TRBV6-6	CASSYPQSRSGYTF	TGTGCCAGCAGTTACCCTCAGTCGCGGAGCGGCTACACCTTC
TRBJ2-1	.	.	TRBV28	CASTRGGFYNEQFF	TGTGCCAGCACCCGGGGAGGCTTCTACAATGAGCAGTTCTTC
TRBJ2-1	.	.	TRBV21-1	CASSKGRLAGVNNEQFF	TGTGCCAGCAGCAAAGGACGACTAGCGGGAGTGAACAATGAGCAGTTCTTC
TRBJ2-3	TRBD1	few	TRBV9	CASSVAGQPTDTQYF	TGTGCCAGCAGCGTAGCGGGACAGCCCACAGATACGCAGTATTTT